This TCR beta chain was sequenced in a study of CD4 T cells in relation to SARS-CoV-2 and coronaviruses listed by TCRdb under 2021. With regard to the full study: In the ViraFEST assay, PBMCs were cultured with antigen for 9 to 10 days, after which TCR beta CDR3s were sequenced to identify antigen-specific clonal expansions. Patient-derived lymphoblastoid cell lines were used to map the HLA restriction of shared crossreactive spike epitopes. The full convalescent cohort of more than ten patients had a median age of approximately 35 years, ranging from about 21 to 75 years. Of the 12 convalescent patients, 8 were male and 4 were female, and two of the subjects were Hispanic. At the level of individual TCR clonotypes, the study evaluated whether memory CD4+ T cells crossreact between the spike proteins of SARS-CoV-2 and those of common cold coronaviruses. The Adaptive Biotechnologies TCR-sequencing kit was used to sequence samples from three pre-COVID donors and the naive versus memory experiments, while other data came from Illumina-based sequencing. A different TCR-beta assay, based on Illumina, was used to sequence expansion assays from other donors in the study.

Worth noting for this clone: Its antigen target is currently unknown. No much larger clone exists at a distance of one base, and base qualities are not known.

From cysteine to phenylalanine, the CDR3 is 18 amino acids long. Only the CDR3 part of the read is kept: 54 bases, read in frame from the first base. Reading the germline V gene gives CDR1 MGHRA and CDR2 YSYEKL. Trimming removed 4 bases from V and 8 bases from J, leaving 26 bases between the germline ends. Overall study results and their limits: Because no donor provided both pre-pandemic and post-infection samples, tracing the source of pre-existing responses was limited. Sequencing naive versus memory cells indicated that the assay picks up memory recall responses, not primary responses primed during culture. Memory CD4+ clonotypes crossrecognizing SARS-CoV-2 and at least one common cold coronavirus spike were found in 55% to 75% of donors. Since the crossreactivity analysis centred on spike protein, crossreactivity against other viral proteins was not assessed. Crossreactive clones showed significantly weaker SARS-CoV-2-driven expansion than monoreactive clones, consistent with antigenic imprinting. Small numbers of patients and of tested TCRs were a limitation of the study.

Naive and memory CD4+ T cells were separated from cryopreserved PBMCs through CD4 enrichment, which was followed by EasySep naive CD4+ T cell enrichment. Sorted naive or memory CD4+ T cells (about 100,000) were cultured 1:1 with T cell-depleted PBMCs and CEF peptides for around ten days. In general, triplicate replicate wells were used for every peptide culture condition. PBMCs were isolated from leukapheresis product or whole blood by Ficoll-Paque PLUS gradient centrifugation. PBMCs were either cryopreserved at -140 degrees C or used fresh in the expansion assay. The QIAamp Micro DNA Kit was used to extract genomic DNA from the CD4+ T cells. DNA from CEF-cultured naive and memory CD4+ T cells underwent immunoSEQ TCR-beta sequencing at survey level. The original methods were these. Preprocessing removed nonproductive sequences and CDR3s not starting with C, not ending with F or W, or shorter than 7 amino acids. Antigen-specific clonotypes were called with the MANAFEST web app on the basis of expansion relative to the reference and to other culture wells. A clone was considered positive if the clone showed significant expansion compared with the reference culture in 2 of 3 replicate wells at an FDR below 0.05. Positive clones also required significant expansion versus all other tandem wells and an odds ratio above 5. Cultured and uncultured naive and memory CD4+ repertoires were searched for previously identified spike- and CEF-reactive CDR3s. CDR3 homology was measured as pairwise Levenshtein distance, computed with the stringdist R package after trimming three terminal residues from each end. Drawn from immuneACCESS, this table holds only the in-frame rearrangements with V and J called that TCRdb kept. Clones are partly lost; checked studies trace under half to an unresolved V gene and leave the rest unexplained. V and J calls and clone size follow that table, whereas D and trimming were derived from the DNA. The sample yields tens of thousands of clones; roughly 87% were counted once. Over 1.1% of the sample is held by the ten biggest clonotypes.

The chain is assembled from TRBV4-1 and TRBJ1-4; TRBD1 is a weak D gene call, 5 bases matching. The TCR originated in an adult with COVID-19. Material: naive CD4+ T cells from PBMCs, cultured in vitro. Sample cell subset or site, as interpreted from the label and publication: naive CD4+ T cells isolated by negative enrichment. Read as DNA, the sequence is TGCGCCAGCAGCCTCCAAAGATTAGCGGGGGGTATTGACGAAAAACTGTTTTTT. Translated, this gives CASSLQRLAGGIDEKLFF.